This entry lists 32 T cell receptor beta chains sequenced from one sample in a study of T cells in localized non-small cell lung cancer. Assay: immunoSEQ multiplex PCR; the TCRdb copy retains only in-frame clones and omits some. The sample carries about 59,000 clones, roughly nine tenths recorded once. The sequencing used peripheral blood, collected before any cancer treatment. These receptors were obtained from a man aged 35 to 70 with stage I lung adenocarcinoma.

V gene TRBV27 combines with J gene TRBJ1-2; 8 bases line up with TRBD1. The CDR3 sequence is 13 residues long. From germline, CDR1 is MNHEY and CDR2 SMNVEV (reference sequence). With 6 bases clipped from V and 5 bases from J, the junction kept 5 bases outside the gene matches. DNA of the CDR3: TGTGCCAGCAGCGACAGGGGCCAATATGGCTACACCTTC. Protein sequence: CASSDRGQYGYTF.

This chain links TRBV18 with TRBJ1-1; unclear D gene. Germline V gene data show CDR1 as KGHSH and CDR2 as LQKENI. The CDR3 has 12 residues. V lost 4 bases and J lost 1, with 4 bases in between. CDR3 nucleotide sequence: TGTGCCAGCTCACTGGGGAACACTGAAGCTTTCTTT. It yields the protein CASSLGNTEAFF.

This chain connects TRBV11-3 to TRBJ2-6; D call uncertain. The CDR3 spans 18 residues. The V end was cut by 1 base, the J end by 0 bases, with 13 bases between. The germline V gene encodes CDR1 SGHNT and CDR2 YENEEA. The CDR3 coding sequence is TGTGCCAGCAGCTTAGTTTTGGTCAAGAACTCTGGGGCCAACGTCCTGACTTTC. Protein sequence: CASSLVLVKNSGANVLTF.

CDR3 DNA: TGCAGCGTTGACGCCTCCGGAGCTAACTATGGCTACACCTTC. Its translation is CSVDASGANYGYTF. This chain connects TRBV29-1 to TRBJ1-2; no clear D gene. Germline CDR1 SQVTM, CDR2 ANQGSEA. V lost 3 bases, J lost 0 bases, and 11 bases lay in between. The CDR3 runs to 14 residues.

The CDR3 region is CASSEWGGGGTEAFF. The CDR3 coding sequence is TGTGCCAGCAGTGAATGGGGAGGGGGGGGCACTGAAGCTTTCTTT. V and J are TRBV6-1 and TRBJ1-1, with D perhaps TRBD1 (6 bases). The CDR3 consists of 15 residues. Between the trimmed V and J ends, which lost 2 bases and 4 bases, there was a span of 14 bases. The V gene's germline CDR1 is MNHNS and CDR2 SASEGT.

The CDR3 region is CASSVEENTEAFF. As DNA, the CDR3 is TGTGCCAGCAGCGTAGAAGAGAACACTGAAGCTTTCTTT. The chain recombines TRBV9 with TRBJ1-1, with D hard to call. Germline CDR1 SGDLS, CDR2 YYNGEE. Deletions cut 0 bases from V and 1 base from J, with 4 bases between. CDR3 length: 13 residues.

The chain links TRBV11-2 to TRBJ2-1; TRBD2 agrees at 10 bases. The CDR3 has 19 residues. Unmatched junction bases numbered 16, after V lost 6 bases and J lost 2 bases. Germline CDR1 SGHAT, CDR2 FQNNGV. The CDR3 nucleotides are TGTGCCAGCAGTTCCGGGACTAGCGTTCTCCAACTTGCCTACAATGAGCAGTTCTTC. It is translated as CASSSGTSVLQLAYNEQFF.

The chain is built from TRBV5-1 and TRBJ2-5; D ambiguous. Judging by the DNA end, TRBJ2-7 fits better; the J call may be wrong. Looked up from germline, CDR1 is SGHRS and CDR2 is YFSETQ. This CDR3 is built from 12 residues. The DNA for the CDR3 is TGCGCCAGCAGGTTTGACCGCTACGAGCAGTACTTC. This encodes CASRFDRYEQYF.

The CDR3 DNA follows: TGCAGCGTTGAGACAGCTTCGCACTCCTACAATGAGCAGTTCTTC. It codes for CSVETASHSYNEQFF. V gene TRBV29-1 combines with J gene TRBJ2-1, with D tentatively TRBD1 (5 bases). V lost 3 bases to trimming and J lost 0 bases, with 12 bases between them. Germline CDR1 and CDR2: SQVTM and ANQGSEA. This CDR3 comprises 15 residues.

The V call is TRBV4-1, the J call TRBJ2-2; TRBD1 might be the D (5 bases). V lost 2 bases, J lost 6 bases, and 10 bases lay in between. Germline V lookup: CDR1 MGHRA, CDR2 YSYEKL. CDR3 length: 14 residues. The CDR3 sequence: CASSQQQVAGELFF. The CDR3 region has the DNA TGCGCCAGCAGCCAACAACAGGTAGCCGGGGAGCTGTTTTTT.

The chain couples TRBV7-9 to TRBJ1-1; D possibly corresponds to TRBD1 (6 bases). The CDR3 loop spans 13 amino acids. V lost 4 bases and J 6 bases, leaving 12 bases between the germline ends. Germline lookup yields CDR1 SEHNR and CDR2 FQNEAQ (reference sequence). The CDR3 sequence: CASSWDWGPEAFF. Written as DNA, the CDR3 is TGTGCCAGCAGCTGGGACTGGGGGCCTGAAGCTTTCTTT.

The chain joins TRBV6-1 to TRBJ1-2; 9 bases match TRBD1. The V and J ends lost 4 bases and 6 bases, in that order; junction bases with no gene match: 12. Germline CDR1 MNHNS, CDR2 SASEGT. The CDR3 covers 16 residues. Here the CDR3 DNA reads TGTGCCAGCAGTGGACAGGGGGATGGGTTGGGGGATGGCTACACCTTC. Protein sequence: CASSGQGDGLGDGYTF.

The chain has TRBV2 and TRBJ1-1; possibly TRBD1 for D (6 bases). In germline, CDR1 is SNHLY, CDR2 FYNNEI. This CDR3 region has 13 residues. V was trimmed by 6 bases and J by 6 bases, leaving 14 bases between them. CDR3 bases: TGTGCCAGCAGGCTTACAGGGCCTCCTGAAGCTTTCTTT. As protein: CASRLTGPPEAFF.

On this clone: In the same sample, other DNA sequences code for this CDR3. CDR3 residues: CASSLGGGETQYF. The DNA for the CDR3 is TGTGCCAGCAGCTTAGGGGGTGGGGAGACCCAGTACTTC. This sequence joins TRBV11-2 and TRBJ2-5; D remains unclear. Germline lookup yields CDR1 SGHAT and CDR2 FQNNGV. The length of the CDR3 is 13 residues. V lost 1 base and J lost 5, with 8 bases in between.

In the case of this clone: One junction end does not reproduce the germline sequence, and a read error may be involved. The chain carries TRBV5-8 and TRBJ2-5; TRBD1 matches 7 bases. Germline lookup yields CDR1 SGHTS and CDR2 YDEGEE. The CDR3 is 12 residues long. CDR3 coding DNA: TGCTCAGGGGGACGGGTACAAGAGACCCAGTACTTC. Protein product: CSGGRVQETQYF. Combining the CDR3 with reference TRBV5-8 and TRBJ2-5 gives the whole variable domain EAGVTQSPTHLIKTRGQQATLRCSPISGHTSVYWYQQALGLGLQFLLWYDEGEERNRGNFPPRFSGRQFPNYSSELNVNALELEDSALYLCSGGRVQETQYFGPGTRLLVL.

This chain uses TRBV12-2 with TRBJ2-1; the table's D call, TRBD2, was not checked against the DNA. TRBV12-2 is a pseudogene segment. The CDR3 contains 21 residues. CDR3 nucleotide sequence: TGTGCAAGTCGCTTAGCAAAGGGAGGACTAGCGGGAGGGCCGGATGGCAATGAGCAGTTCTTC. It specifies CASRLAKGGLAGGPDGNEQFF.

V is TRBV4-1 and J is TRBJ2-7; D possibly corresponds to TRBD2 (6 bases). Trimming removed 0 bases at V and 7 bases at J, with 19 bases between. The CDR3 length is 16 residues. CDR1 is MGHRA and CDR2 is YSYEKL in the germline V gene. CDR3 sequence: CASSQDGGLGFEEQYF. In nucleotides, the CDR3 is TGCGCCAGCAGCCAAGACGGGGGTTTGGGTTTTGAAGAGCAGTACTTC.

The rearrangement joins TRBV6-1 to TRBJ1-2; maybe TRBD1 (5 bases). V lost 7 bases and J lost 2, with 17 bases in between. This CDR3 has 15 residues. Per the germline V gene, CDR1 is MNHNS and CDR2 is SASEGT. This chain's CDR3 is CASTNPTEQNYGYTF. Here the CDR3 DNA reads TGTGCCAGCACTAACCCGACAGAGCAAAACTATGGCTACACCTTC.

The V call is TRBV14, the J call TRBJ1-1; D perhaps matches TRBD1 (6 bases). Germline V CDR1 and CDR2: SGHDN, FVKESK. V lost 6 bases, J lost 1 base, and 15 bases lay in between. The CDR3 contains 15 residues. CDR3 amino acids: CASSQRQDPNTEAFF. CDR3 coding DNA: TGTGCCAGCAGTCAAAGACAGGACCCGAACACTGAAGCTTTCTTT. Together with reference TRBV14 and TRBJ1-1, the CDR3 gives the full variable domain: EAGVTQFPSHSVIEKGQTVTLRCDPISGHDNLYWYRRVMGKEIKFLLHFVKESKQDESGMPNNRFLAERTGGTYSTLKVQPAELEDSGVYFCASSQRQDPNTEAFFGQGTRLTVV.

The chain has TRBV5-1 and TRBJ2-7; D gene unclear. The V end was cut by 3 bases, the J end by 5 bases, with 18 bases between. The CDR3 consists of 15 residues. The germline gives CDR1 SGHRS, CDR2 YFSETQ. The CDR3 DNA sequence: TGCGCCAGCAGCTCCATTGGGGTAAGGATGGACGAGCAGTACTTC. As protein: CASSSIGVRMDEQYF.

This clone occurred once. This sample also contains other DNA sequences that code for the same CDR3. CDR3 in DNA: TGTGCCAGCAGCCCTGAGCTCAATCAGCCCCAGCATTTT. It codes for CASSPELNQPQHF. The gene calls are TRBV7-2 and TRBJ1-5; D gene ambiguous. In germline, CDR1 is SGHTA, CDR2 FQGNSA. Trimming pared 5 bases from V and 3 bases from J, leaving 8 bases between. The CDR3 length is 13 residues.

J is TRBJ1-1 and V is TRBV6-5; D ambiguous. Trimming shortened V by 2 bases and J by 0 bases, and 7 bases separated the two germline ends. The CDR3 sequence is 14 residues long. Germline V CDR1 and CDR2: MNHEY, SVGAGI. The CDR3 coding sequence is TGTGCCAGCAGTTACGACGGGATGAACACTGAAGCTTTCTTT. It yields the protein CASSYDGMNTEAFF.

The chain is built from TRBV30 and TRBJ1-1; D unresolved. Trimming took 2 bases from V and 0 from J, leaving 13 bases between them. The CDR3 consists of 15 residues. Per germline, CDR1 GTSNPN and CDR2 SVGIG (reference sequence). The CDR3 reads CAWSTRVGVNTEAFF. The CDR3 DNA is TGTGCCTGGAGTACGCGGGTAGGAGTGAACACTGAAGCTTTCTTT.

The rearrangement uses TRBV19 and TRBJ1-5; D call uncertain. From germline, CDR1 is LNHDA and CDR2 SQIVND (reference sequence). V lost 2 bases and J lost 2, with 7 bases in between. CDR3 length equals 14 residues. The CDR3 sequence: CASSIPPRNQPQHF. The CDR3, as DNA: TGTGCCAGTAGTATACCGCCTCGCAATCAGCCCCAGCATTTT.

Details on this clone: At one end, the junction sequence differs from germline, possibly due to a read error. The CDR3 spells CASSTGLADEQFF. For the CDR3, the DNA is TGTGCTAGCAGCACCGGACTAGCGGATGAGCAGTTCTTC. The chain joins TRBV7-7 to TRBJ2-1, with TRBD2 identical over 10 bases. Germline V gene data show CDR1 as SSHAT and CDR2 as FNYEAQ (reference sequence). This CDR3 is built from 13 residues.

This sequence joins TRBV11-3 and TRBJ2-5; either TRBD1 or TRBD2 may fit D (5 bases each). V lost 5 bases and J lost 5, with 15 bases in between. This CDR3 comprises 14 residues. The germline CDR1 and CDR2 sequences are SGHNT and YENEEA. Written as DNA, the CDR3 is TGTGCCAGCAGCGCTGGGGGTGGGTCTGAGACCCAGTACTTC. Protein sequence: CASSAGGGSETQYF.

This clone has just a few counts. The chain carries TRBV2 and TRBJ2-1; TRBD1 might be the D (6 bases). V lost 4 bases, J lost 10 bases, and 17 bases lay in between. The CDR3 has 14 residues. The V gene's germline CDR1 is SNHLY and CDR2 FYNNEI. The CDR3 region is CASSARTAQNEQFF. DNA for the CDR3: TGTGCCAGCAGTGCCCGGACAGCACAAAACGAGCAGTTCTTC.

This chain connects TRBV5-6 to TRBJ2-7; a weak D match, TRBD1 (6 bases). Germline loops: CDR1 SGHDT, CDR2 YYEEEE. The germline V and J ends were trimmed by 0 bases and 2 bases, with 12 bases remaining between them. CDR3 length: 15 amino acids. The CDR3 bases are TGTGCCAGCAGCTTGGTACAGGGAGTTACCTACGAGCAGTACTTC. Translating it yields CASSLVQGVTYEQYF. Using reference TRBV5-6 and TRBJ2-7 for the parts outside the CDR3, the full variable domain is DAGVTQSPTHLIKTRGQQVTLRCSPKSGHDTVSWYQQALGQGPQFIFQYYEEEERQRGNFPDRFSGHQFPNYSSELNVNALLLGDSALYLCASSLVQGVTYEQYFGPGTRLTVT.

With respect to this clone: Different DNA sequences within this sample yield the same CDR3. The chain employs TRBV28 and TRBJ2-7; D is ambiguous. This CDR3 is built from 12 residues. CDR1 and CDR2 from the germline V gene are MDHEN and SYDVKM. Trimming shortened V by 2 bases and J by 0 bases, and 2 bases separated the two germline ends. CDR3 loop: CASSLSSYEQYF. The CDR3 DNA sequence: TGTGCCAGCAGTTTAAGCTCCTACGAGCAGTACTTC.

The CDR3 reads CASSVGQTASMFF. As DNA, the CDR3 is TGTGCCAGTAGTGTCGGACAGACCGCTTCGATGTTCTTC. The chain combines TRBV19 with TRBJ2-1, with D possibly TRBD1 on 6 matching bases. The CDR3 contains 13 residues. CDR1 is LNHDA, CDR2 SQIVND, per germline (reference sequence). V dropped 5 bases and J dropped 15 bases, with 20 bases sitting between them.

The chain joins TRBV7-8 to TRBJ2-5; maybe TRBD2 (5 bases). V lost 3 bases, J lost 4 bases, and 12 bases lay in between. CDR1 is SGHVS, CDR2 FQNEAQ, per germline. The CDR3 runs 14 residues. The CDR3 region is CASSLGAHGETQYF. CDR3 DNA sequence: TGTGCCAGCAGCTTGGGAGCCCACGGAGAGACCCAGTACTTC.

The chain has TRBV5-8 and TRBJ1-2; maybe TRBD1 (5 bases). This CDR3 is built from 15 residues. In germline, CDR1 is SGHTS, CDR2 YDEGEE. Trimming cost V 0 bases and J 3 bases, with 12 bases left between them. Here the CDR3 reads CASSLDGGDYYGYTF. The CDR3 coding sequence is TGTGCCAGCAGCTTGGACGGGGGGGACTACTATGGCTACACCTTC.